This T cell receptor beta chain is from a study of T-cell reconstitution after alpha-beta-depleted transplantation in children. The V gene lost 3 bases and the J gene lost 0 bases, with 18 bases spanning the gap. The CDR3 contains 18 residues. The germline V gene has CDR1 LNHDA and CDR2 SQIVND (reference sequence). There are a few counts of this clonotype. It was with unique molecular identifiers that the TCRbeta library was prepared. Using its own MiXCR run on the PCR reads, TCRdb lists one record per CDR3 protein. This table has some 500,000 distinct CDR3 sequences, approximately 29% appearing once.

The rearrangement joins TRBV19 to TRBJ1-3; D is unclear. The source is a human donor who donated a stem cell graft to a child with aplastic anemia. This sample comprised PBMCs from the stem cell graft donor, obtained from the stem cell graft. The CDR3 DNA is TGTGCCAGTAGTATCCGAGGCGGCGGCCGGGCCTCTGGAAACACCATATATTTT. Protein: CASSIRGGGRASGNTIYF.